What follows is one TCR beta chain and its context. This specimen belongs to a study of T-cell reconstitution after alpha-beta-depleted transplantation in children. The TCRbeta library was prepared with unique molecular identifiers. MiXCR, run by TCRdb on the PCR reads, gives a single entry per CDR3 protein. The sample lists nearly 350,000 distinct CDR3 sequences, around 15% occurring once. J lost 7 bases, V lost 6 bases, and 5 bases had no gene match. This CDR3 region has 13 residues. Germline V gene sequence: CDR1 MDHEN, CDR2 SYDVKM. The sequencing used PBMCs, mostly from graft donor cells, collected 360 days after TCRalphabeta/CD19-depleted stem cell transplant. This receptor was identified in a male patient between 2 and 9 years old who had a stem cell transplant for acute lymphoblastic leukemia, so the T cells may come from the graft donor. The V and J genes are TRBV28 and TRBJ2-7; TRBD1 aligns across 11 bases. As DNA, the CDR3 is TGTGCCAGCAGACTGGGACAGGGGGGGGAGCAGTACTTC. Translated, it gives CASRLGQGGEQYF.